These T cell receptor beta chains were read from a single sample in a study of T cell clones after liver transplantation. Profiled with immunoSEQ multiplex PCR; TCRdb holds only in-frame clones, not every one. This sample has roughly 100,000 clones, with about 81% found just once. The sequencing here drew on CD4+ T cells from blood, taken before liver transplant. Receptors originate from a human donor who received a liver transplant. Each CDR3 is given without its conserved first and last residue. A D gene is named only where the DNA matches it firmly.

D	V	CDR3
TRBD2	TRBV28	ASIPGLAAPDTQY
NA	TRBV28	ASSLLMGYVDTEAF
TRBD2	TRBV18	ASSPDQTSGEEQY
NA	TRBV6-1	ASSEGRVDQPQH
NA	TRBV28	ASRLPQVTEAF
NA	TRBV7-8	ASSTYGRTDTQY
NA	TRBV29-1	SHLGPVEAF
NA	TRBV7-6	ASSLLGSEQY
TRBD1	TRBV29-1	SVTQGNPEAF
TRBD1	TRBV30	AWSAGQGGTNTEAF
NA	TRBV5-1	ASSPSGAGNTIY
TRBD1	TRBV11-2	ASSLGDRDSGYT
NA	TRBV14	ASSQWREQY
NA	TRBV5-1	ASSPDGGETQY
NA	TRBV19	ASSTWGSAETQY
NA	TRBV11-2	ASNAGGYGYT
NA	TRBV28	ASSGGREEKLF
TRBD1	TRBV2	ASAYGTGGSDSNQPQH
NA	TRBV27	ASSLAAARGETQY
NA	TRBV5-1	ASSLAVEQF